A single sample is the source of the 7 T cell receptor beta chains below, sequenced in a study of blood T cell repertoires in COVID-19 (dated by TCRdb to the early 2020s). The library was produced with the immunoSEQ multiplex PCR assay. Drawn from immuneACCESS, this table holds only the in-frame rearrangements with V and J called that TCRdb kept. Clones are partly lost; checked studies trace under half to an unresolved V gene and leave the rest unexplained. The table for this sample lists about 440,000 clones; approximately 90% of them were counted only once. The leading ten clones occupy 10% to 15% of the sample. Sequenced input: peripheral blood. Receptor source: a woman aged 50 to 65 with COVID-19, enrolled during active disease.

This clone was observed a few times. The chain recombines TRBV5-1 with TRBJ1-2; 11 nucleotides agree with TRBD1. V shed 0 bases, J shed 8 bases, and the junction held 9 bases outside the gene matches. CDR1 is SGHRS and CDR2 is YFSETQ in the germline V gene. This CDR3 is built from 16 residues. CDR3 protein: CASSLGGTGGNQGYTF. The CDR3 region has the DNA TGCGCCAGCAGCTTGGGAGGGACAGGGGGAAATCAAGGCTACACCTTC.

V and J are TRBV19 and TRBJ1-2; a possible D gene is TRBD1 (5 bases). Germline loops: CDR1 LNHDA, CDR2 SQIVND (reference sequence). V dropped 5 bases and J dropped 8 bases, with 18 bases sitting between them. The CDR3 runs 14 residues. The CDR3 loop is CASSPRGGSEGYTF. The CDR3 region has the DNA TGTGCCAGTAGTCCCCGGGGGGGGTCTGAAGGCTACACCTTC.

The gene calls are TRBV6-7 and TRBJ2-1; D might be TRBD2 (5 bases). Being an ORF, TRBV6-7 has a function that is uncertain. There are 17 residues in the CDR3. V lost 3 bases, J lost 1 base, and 16 bases lay in between. CDR3 in amino acids: CASSYGDSRGSYNEQFF. The CDR3 region has the DNA TGTGCCAGCAGTTATGGGGATTCACGGGGTTCCTACAATGAGCAGTTCTTC.

The chain recombines TRBV5-4 with TRBJ1-4; D call uncertain. Trimming left V 4 bases short and J 7 bases short, with 11 bases between. The CDR3 contains 13 residues. CDR1 is SGHNT and CDR2 is YYREEE in the germline V gene (reference sequence). The CDR3 DNA follows: TGTGCCAGCAGCCAATTTACGGGTGAAAAACTGTTTTTT. Translation gives CASSQFTGEKLFF.

The CDR3 is CATTRPGRGNYNEQFF. The CDR3 DNA is TGTGCCACCACCCGACCTGGGCGGGGAAATTACAATGAGCAGTTCTTC. The chain has TRBV24-1 and TRBJ2-1; the D gene is possibly TRBD2 (6 bases). Trimming left V 8 bases short and J 4 bases short, with 20 bases between. This CDR3 region has 16 residues. Germline assignment: CDR1 KGHDR and CDR2 SFDVKD.

The V call is TRBV10-3, the J call TRBJ1-5; 7 bases agree with TRBD1. The CDR3 runs 14 residues. Germline trimming cut 6 bases from V and 2 bases from J; bases unmatched to any gene: 4. Looked up from germline, CDR1 is ENHRY and CDR2 is SYGVKD. The CDR3 loop reads CAIRARGGNQPQHF. The DNA for the CDR3 is TGTGCCATCAGGGCCAGGGGGGGCAATCAGCCCCAGCATTTT.

The chain uses TRBV6-5 and TRBJ1-1, with 7 bases aligning to TRBD1. Germline CDR1 and CDR2: MNHEY and SVGAGI. The CDR3 runs to 15 residues. V was clipped by 5 bases and J by 11 bases; unmatched bases: 17. CDR3 sequence reads: CASSPGDSLTPGAFF. CDR3 coding DNA: TGTGCCAGCAGTCCGGGGGACAGTCTAACACCTGGGGCTTTCTTT.